This T cell receptor (beta chain) was identified in a study of blood T cells in healthy people across ages. For the second PCR, which ran for about 7 to 11 cycles, a sample-barcoded 5' primer and a J-beta primer mix were used. The template-switch adaptor, which had 12 random nucleotides, put a tag on each cDNA molecule. Each CDR3 protein gets one entry after TCRdb re-called the 5' RACE reads with MiXCR. The profile shows under 1 million distinct CDR3 sequences, 44% of them singletons. Only one count was recorded for this clonotype. The antigen is not known. Study results and limitations: Age showed a roughly linear inverse relationship with TCR beta diversity per million T cells.

For every donor, a draw yielded about 10 milliliters of peripheral blood. Per sample, no less than 6 micrograms of total RNA were extracted. Sequenced input: blood. The TCR sequence derives from a man aged 60-69 years in good health.

The CDR3 loop is CASSLQGRVNNEQYF. CDR3 nucleotides: TGTGCCAGCAGCCTACAGGGGAGGGTTAATAATGAGCAGTACTTC. The gene calls are TRBV14 and TRBJ2-7; D is perhaps TRBD1 or TRBD2 (7 bases each). CDR1 is SGHDN, CDR2 FVKESK, per germline. This CDR3 is built from 15 residues. V lost 4 bases, J lost 7 bases, and 20 bases lay in between.